This section outlines one T cell receptor (beta chain) sequence together with its context. The CDR3 loop spans 14 amino acids. Germline lookup yields CDR1 ENHRY and CDR2 SYGVKD. V lost 3 bases, J lost 3 bases, and 11 bases lay in between. These data belong to a study of T cell responses to AZD1222 COVID-19 vaccine. TCRdb's table, derived via immunoSEQ multiplex PCR, lists solely in-frame clones and lacks some. The sample records about 77,000 clones, roughly 90% being singletons. The chain uses TRBV10-3 and TRBJ1-1, with D unclear. Here the sequenced sample was peripheral blood, taken 28 days after the second AZD1222 dose. The clonotype comes from an adult who received the AZD1222 COVID-19 vaccine. The CDR3 sequence: CAISDEGVDTEAFF. CDR3 nucleotides: TGTGCCATCAGTGACGAGGGTGTGGACACTGAAGCTTTCTTT.